Sequencing of this T cell receptor (beta chain) was carried out in a study of shared clonotypes between healthy human individuals. General study points: Deeper or shallower sequencing was expected to change how clonotypes are shared among donors.

Trimming removed 0 bases at V and 5 bases at J, with 14 bases between. Germline V gene sequence: CDR1 SGHRS, CDR2 YFSETQ. The CDR3 extends over 15 amino acids. Points on this clone: Its specificity is unknown.

It was across several immunoSEQ plates that each subset's genomic DNA was evenly split. TCRdb keeps only in-frame clones here, not all; method: immunoSEQ multiplex PCR. The sample records about 2.3 million clones, about nine tenths being singletons. The chain couples TRBV5-1 to TRBJ1-1; D unresolved. The clonotype comes from a man between 18 and 29 years old in good health. Some clones in this sample may be carry-over from other donors' samples. The sample consisted of naive CD4+ T cells from PBMCs. Subset in this sample: CD45RA+ positively selected. The CDR3 sequence: CASSLEATWGTEAFF. The DNA of the CDR3 is TGCGCCAGCAGCTTGGAGGCCACCTGGGGTACTGAAGCTTTCTTT. Full variable domain (rest looked up from reference TRBV5-1 and TRBJ1-1): KAGVTQTPRYLIKTRGQQVTLSCSPISGHRSVSWYQQTPGQGLQFLFEYFSETQRNKGNFPGRFSGRQFSNSRSEMNVSTLELGDSALYLCASSLEATWGTEAFFGQGTRLTVV.